The 13 T cell receptor beta chains below all came from one sample that was sequenced in a study of T cells in Graves' hyperthyroidism and ophthalmopathy. RNA transcripts provided the source from which TCR beta CDR3 regions were amplified. The study used the HTBI primer set for a first-round RT-PCR of the TCR CDR3. From the multiplex PCR reads, TCRdb called clonotypes with MiXCR, one entry per CDR3 protein. Of about 540,000 distinct CDR3 sequences detected, about 45% appear once; the ten largest clones hold about 7.9%. Source material: peripheral blood or thyroid tissue (not recorded which). These receptors were taken from a woman aged 18-29 years with Graves' hyperthyroidism.

Concerning this clonotype itself: One end of the junction does not line up with germline, which may come from a read error. The V gene is TRBV7-3, the J gene TRBJ2-2; D is unclear. CDR3 length equals 14 residues. Per the germline V gene, CDR1 is SGHTA and CDR2 is FQGTGA. The CDR3 spells CASSDYTDTGELFF. The CDR3 nucleotides are TGTGCTAGCAGTGATTATACAGACACCGGGGAGCTGTTTTTT.

In its sample, this clonotype was seen many times. This chain connects TRBV10-3 to TRBJ1-2, with 8 bases aligning to TRBD1. This CDR3 spans 15 amino acids. Trimming cost V 7 bases and J 0 bases; bases outside gene matches: 7. Germline assignment: CDR1 ENHRY and CDR2 SYGVKD. As DNA, the CDR3 is TGTGCCATCACCAACGGACAGGGAGCTAACTATGGCTACACCTTC. It specifies CAITNGQGANYGYTF.

This clonotype is a singleton in its sample. The rearrangement joins TRBV20-1 to TRBJ1-1; D possibly corresponds to TRBD1 (5 bases). The CDR3 is made up of 14 amino acids. Germline V lookup: CDR1 DFQATT, CDR2 SNEGSKA (reference sequence). Trimming left V 0 bases short and J 3 bases short, with 11 bases between. The CDR3: CSARDSGGDTEAFF. Here the CDR3 DNA reads TGCAGTGCTAGAGATAGCGGGGGGGACACTGAAGCTTTCTTT.

The chain is built from TRBV15 and TRBJ1-5; no clear D. Germline loops: CDR1 LNHNV, CDR2 YYDKDF (reference sequence). V lost 0 bases, J lost 10 bases, and 1 base lay in between. The CDR3 is 10 amino acids. CDR3 nucleotides: TGTGCCACCAGCAGAGATCCCCAGCATTTT. Translation gives CATSRDPQHF. Full variable domain (rest looked up from reference TRBV15 and TRBJ1-5): DAMVIQNPRYQVTQFGKPVTLSCSQTLNHNVMYWYQQKSSQAPKLLFHYYDKDFNNEADTPDNFQSRRPNTSFCFLDIRSPGLGDTAMYLCATSRDPQHFGDGTRLSIL.

This clonotype occurred once. A read error may explain this, as a much larger clone is one base away. This chain links TRBV24-1 with TRBJ1-1; D is possibly TRBD1 (6 bases). The germline CDR1 and CDR2 sequences are KGHDR and SFDVKD. The CDR3 runs to 14 residues. The CDR3 is CAASSSGAITEAFF. The CDR3, as DNA: TGTGCCGCCAGTAGTTCGGGGGCGATCACTGAAGCTTTCTTT.

Of note for this clonotype: This could be a read error, since a much larger clone is one nucleotide away. The missing conserved phenylalanine or tryptophan at the end of this CDR3 makes a read error likely. The gene calls are TRBV6-5 and TRBJ1-6; no clear D. The germline V gene encodes CDR1 MNHEY and CDR2 SVGAGI. Trimming removed 6 bases at V and 9 bases at J, with 9 bases between. CDR3 size: 12 residues. The CDR3, as DNA: TGTGCCAGCAGCTTACGAGGTTCACCCCTCCACCTT. This translates into CASSLRGSPLHL.

The J gene is TRBJ2-7, the V gene TRBV20-1, with D maybe TRBD1 (6 bases). Trimming stripped 3 bases from V and 2 bases from J, with 14 bases between. The CDR3 covers 14 residues. Looked up from germline, CDR1 is DFQATT and CDR2 is SNEGSKA (reference sequence). The CDR3 spells CSARKDRTTYEQYF. For the CDR3, the DNA is TGCAGTGCTAGGAAAGACAGGACAACCTACGAGCAGTACTTC.

As for this clonotype: Germline and junction disagree at one end, which may indicate a read error. The chain is built from TRBV10-3 and TRBJ1-6, with TRBD1 identical over 8 bases. This CDR3 is 13 amino acids long. Per the germline V gene, CDR1 is ENHRY and CDR2 is SYGVKD. The CDR3 loop is CAVRTGSLSPLRF. The CDR3 nucleotides are TGTGCCGTCAGGACAGGGTCCCTTTCACCCCTCCGCTTT.

V gene TRBV11-3 combines with J gene TRBJ1-2, with 10 bases fitting TRBD1. This CDR3 is built from 15 residues. Germline-derived CDR1 and CDR2 are SGHNT and YENEEA. The junction had 6 bases not matched to a gene; V was cut back by 5 bases and J by 3 bases. The CDR3: CASSIGTGADYGYTF. CDR3 bases: TGTGCCAGCAGCATAGGGACAGGGGCGGACTATGGCTACACCTTC.

Of note for this clonotype: As the CDR3 is not closed by the conserved phenylalanine or tryptophan, this likely results from a read error. V usage is TRBV9 and J usage is TRBJ2-2; 7 nucleotides align to TRBD2. The length of the CDR3 is 16 residues. The germline V gene encodes CDR1 SGDLS and CDR2 YYNGEE. The junction had 7 bases not matched to a gene; V was cut back by 1 base and J by 4 bases. CDR3 bases: TGTGCCAGCAGCGTAAGGGAGGGGTCATGCACCGGGGAGCTGTTTATT. Residues: CASSVREGSCTGELFI.

This clonotype was seen ten or more times. The chain combines TRBV10-3 with TRBJ1-1, with D unclear. There are 13 residues in the CDR3. Germline V gene sequence: CDR1 ENHRY, CDR2 SYGVKD. Deletions cut 6 bases from V and 0 bases from J, with 8 bases between. CDR3 sequence (DNA): TGTGCCATCAGAGAGACGGTGAACACTGAAGCTTTCTTT. This encodes CAIRETVNTEAFF.

This clonotype came up a few times. CDR3 sequence: CASSVSSEAFF. The CDR3 nucleotides are TGTGCCAGCAGCGTTTCCTCTGAAGCTTTCTTT. The genes are TRBV5-5 and TRBJ1-1, with D uncertain. The germline gives CDR1 SGHKS, CDR2 YYEKEE (reference sequence). The CDR3 has 11 amino acids. The V and J ends lost 4 bases and 6 bases respectively, with 7 bases between them.

This clonotype occurred many times. The rearrangement joins TRBV7-9 to TRBJ1-2; weak D call: TRBD1 (6 bases). Looked up from germline, CDR1 is SEHNR and CDR2 is FQNEAQ (reference sequence). The CDR3 is 12 amino acids. V lost 5 bases to trimming and J lost 3 bases, with 7 bases between them. Here the CDR3 DNA reads TGTGCCAGCAGCACAGGGTACTATGGCTACACCTTC. The encoded protein is CASSTGYYGYTF.